These 30 T cell receptor beta chains were sequenced from one sample in a study of CD8 T cells in Susac syndrome. The RNA, about 0.45 to 1 ug, was put through reverse transcription using random hexamers. TCRdb used MiXCR to reprocess the immunoSEQ multiplex PCR reads, holding one entry per CDR3 protein. The table has roughly 80,000 distinct CDR3 sequences, 94% seen once; the top ten hold 0.52%. The material sequenced was CD8+ T cells from PBMCs. The receptors were gathered from a human donor with Susac syndrome.

This chain uses TRBV9 with TRBJ2-5, with 11 bases fitting TRBD1. The germline V gene encodes CDR1 SGDLS and CDR2 YYNGEE. The CDR3 sequence is 15 residues long. The V gene end was trimmed by 3 bases and the J gene end by 5 bases; junction bases not matched to a gene: 6. CDR3 sequence: CASSAGQGAKETQYF. The DNA for the CDR3 is TGTGCCAGCAGCGCAGGACAGGGGGCGAAGGAGACCCAGTACTTC.

This chain links TRBV30 with TRBJ2-1; 7 bases are a match to TRBD2. V gave up 3 bases and J gave up 2 bases; unmatched junction bases: 7. The germline gives CDR1 GTSNPN, CDR2 SVGIG (reference sequence). This CDR3 region has 15 residues. This chain's CDR3 is CAWSEAGKPYNEQFF. DNA of the CDR3: TGTGCCTGGAGCGAAGCGGGGAAACCCTACAATGAGCAGTTCTTC. The entire variable domain, with the rest obtained from reference TRBV30 and TRBJ2-1, is as follows: SQTIHQWPATLVQPVGSPLSLECTVEGTSNPNLYWYRQAAGRGLQLLFYSVGIGQISSEVPQNLSASRPQDRQFILSSKKLLLSDSGFYLCAWSEAGKPYNEQFFGPGTRLTVL.

The J gene is TRBJ2-1, the V gene TRBV2; D is ambiguous. Germline CDR1 SNHLY, CDR2 FYNNEI. The CDR3 consists of 12 residues. V shed 2 bases and J shed 15 bases, with 14 bases lying between them. The DNA of the CDR3 is TGTGCCAGCAGTGAACGGTGGGTTATATGGTTCTTC. It codes for CASSERWVIWFF.

This CDR3 reads CSVEEGLGEQFF. The DNA for the CDR3 is TGCAGCGTTGAAGAGGGTTTGGGTGAGCAGTTCTTC. V is TRBV29-1 and J is TRBJ2-1; D gene uncertain. The CDR3 has 12 amino acids. Trimming removed 0 bases at V and 9 bases at J, with 9 bases between. CDR1 SQVTM and CDR2 ANQGSEA come from the germline V gene.

The V and J genes are TRBV27 and TRBJ2-3; D remains unclear. Germline CDR1 MNHEY, CDR2 SMNVEV (reference sequence). This CDR3 has 14 amino acids. V gave up 3 bases and J gave up 3 bases, with 10 bases separating them. CDR3 region: CASSFLGWTDTQYF. The CDR3, as DNA: TGTGCCAGCAGTTTCCTTGGATGGACAGATACGCAGTATTTT.

The chain links TRBV27 to TRBJ1-1, with TRBD1 identical over 7 bases. Losses at the gene ends were 2 bases for V and 1 base for J; bases not matched to a gene: 4. Germline V gene lookup returns CDR1 MNHEY and CDR2 SMNVEV (reference sequence). This CDR3 is 15 amino acids long. CDR3 DNA sequence: TGTGCCAGCAGTTTACTACAGGGGACGAACACTGAAGCTTTCTTT. This sequence encodes CASSLLQGTNTEAFF.

The V gene is TRBV15, the J gene TRBJ1-5; D might be TRBD1 (5 bases). Trimming shortened V by 0 bases and J by 4 bases, and 10 bases separated the two germline ends. This CDR3 is 15 amino acids long. Germline assignment: CDR1 LNHNV and CDR2 YYDKDF (reference sequence). The CDR3 nucleotides are TGTGCCACCAGCAGAGATAGAGAGGGGAATCAGCCCCAGCATTTT. Encoded protein: CATSRDREGNQPQHF.

The V gene is TRBV4-3, the J gene TRBJ1-2; D call uncertain. Per the germline V gene, CDR1 is LGHNA and CDR2 is YSLEER. The CDR3 loop spans 15 amino acids. Trimming stripped 0 bases from V and 2 bases from J, with 10 bases between. Here the CDR3 DNA reads TGCGCCAGCAGCCAAGACTCCACACCCAACTATGGCTACACCTTC. Translated: CASSQDSTPNYGYTF.

The chain links TRBV29-1 to TRBJ1-2; TRBD1 agrees at 12 bases. Germline loops: CDR1 SQVTM, CDR2 ANQGSEA. The CDR3 spans 15 residues. V trimming: 6 bases; J trimming: 4 bases; junction bases outside the gene matches: 9. CDR3 sequence: CSVPGTGGRGYGYTF. CDR3 sequence (DNA): TGCAGCGTCCCCGGGACAGGGGGCCGGGGCTATGGCTACACCTTC.

The chain uses TRBV6-4 and TRBJ1-4; D is undetermined. Trimming removed 0 bases at V and 14 bases at J, with 13 bases between. Germline loops: CDR1 MRHNA, CDR2 SNTAGT. The CDR3 consists of 13 residues. As DNA, the CDR3 is TGTGCCAGCAGTGACTCGCCAGGCTCCCTCCTGTTTTTT. Protein: CASSDSPGSLLFF.

The V and J genes are TRBV5-1 and TRBJ2-1; 10 bases are shared with TRBD1. From germline, CDR1 is SGHRS and CDR2 YFSETQ. CDR3 length: 15 amino acids. The ends lost 7 bases at V and 4 bases at J; junction bases unmatched: 8. The CDR3, as DNA: TGCGCCAGCTCCGCCCGGGACAGGGGTTACAATGAGCAGTTCTTC. Translating it yields CASSARDRGYNEQFF.

This chain joins TRBV30 and TRBJ1-4; 7 bases match TRBD1. With V trimmed by 7 bases and J by 8 bases, 7 bases remained unmatched. The CDR3 is 12 residues long. Germline loops: CDR1 GTSNPN, CDR2 SVGIG (reference sequence). The CDR3 DNA follows: TGTGCCTCGACCGGGACAGCCGAAAAACTGTTTTTT. This translates into CASTGTAEKLFF.

The J gene is TRBJ2-3, the V gene TRBV20-1; 7 bases agree with TRBD1. Germline lookup yields CDR1 DFQATT and CDR2 SNEGSKA (reference sequence). The V segment lost 0 bases and the J segment 5 bases; nucleotides outside the gene matches: 11. The CDR3 is made up of 16 amino acids. The chain's CDR3 is CSARDPRTGREDTQYF. The CDR3 DNA reads TGCAGTGCTAGAGATCCTCGGACAGGACGAGAAGATACGCAGTATTTT.

The V gene is TRBV9, the J gene TRBJ2-7, with TRBD2 matching 8 bases. V dropped 7 bases and J dropped 3; count of bases not matched to a gene: 9. The CDR3 consists of 14 residues. Per germline, CDR1 SGDLS and CDR2 YYNGEE. The CDR3 sequence is CASGPTSAFYEQYF. The DNA of the CDR3 is TGTGCCAGCGGACCGACTAGCGCCTTCTACGAGCAGTACTTC. The whole variable domain, remainder taken from reference TRBV9 and TRBJ2-7, is DSGVTQTPKHLITATGQRVTLRCSPRSGDLSVYWYQQSLDQGLQFLIQYYNGEERAKGNILERFSAQQFPDLHSELNLSSLELGDSALYFCASGPTSAFYEQYFGPGTRLTVT.

The genes are TRBV7-3 and TRBJ2-1; possible D gene TRBD2, 6 bases. Germline lookup yields CDR1 SGHTA and CDR2 FQGTGA. The V end lost 4 bases, the J end lost 1 base, and 11 bases lay between the germline ends. The CDR3 is 15 residues long. DNA of the CDR3: TGTGCCAGCAGCTCGGGACTCTCATCCTACAATGAGCAGTTCTTC. Protein: CASSSGLSSYNEQFF.

CDR3 amino acids: CASGYSGGRQETQYF. The CDR3 DNA reads as TGTGCTAGTGGTTATAGCGGGGGGCGTCAAGAGACCCAGTACTTC. The chain uses TRBV12-5 and TRBJ2-5, with 10 bases lining up with TRBD2. Germline V gene data show CDR1 as LGHNT and CDR2 as FRNRAP. With 4 bases clipped from V and 2 bases from J, the junction kept 4 bases outside the gene matches. CDR3 length: 15 amino acids.

The chain links TRBV7-6 to TRBJ1-5; the D is unclear. Between the trimmed V and J ends, which lost 1 base and 4 bases, there was a span of 5 bases. This CDR3 region has 13 residues. Germline assignment: CDR1 SGHVS and CDR2 FNYEAQ. The CDR3 DNA reads TGTGCCAGCAGCTTAGAGACGAATCAGCCCCAGCATTTT. It codes for CASSLETNQPQHF.

The chain employs TRBV12-3 or TRBV12-4 and TRBJ2-7; D gene ambiguous. The CDR3 contains 14 residues. With 3 bases removed from V and 2 bases from J, the gap between germline ends came to 11 bases. In DNA form, the CDR3 reads TGTGCCAGCAGTTTGGACGGCCGGACCTACGAGCAGTACTTC. Its protein product is CASSLDGRTYEQYF.

V usage is TRBV12-3 or TRBV12-4 and J usage is TRBJ2-5; D remains ambiguous. The V end was cut by 1 base, the J end by 4 bases, with 10 bases between. The CDR3 is made up of 14 amino acids. Here the CDR3 reads CASSLGPRRETQYF. The CDR3 bases are TGTGCCAGCAGTTTAGGGCCCAGACGAGAGACCCAGTACTTC.

The chain joins TRBV5-1 to TRBJ2-3, with D perhaps TRBD1 (5 bases). V lost 3 bases and J 2 bases, leaving 13 bases between the germline ends. The V gene's germline CDR1 is SGHRS and CDR2 YFSETQ. The CDR3 covers 15 residues. The CDR3 DNA sequence: TGCGCCAGCAGCTCCGTGGACACATACACAGATACGCAGTATTTT. Translating it yields CASSSVDTYTDTQYF.

The chain joins TRBV6-2 or TRBV6-3 to TRBJ2-3; 7 bases are a match to TRBD2. Trimming removed 0 bases from V and 4 bases from J; junction bases left unmatched: 7. The CDR3 contains 16 residues. Per the germline V gene, CDR1 is MNHEY and CDR2 is SVGEGT. CDR3 sequence: CASSYSSAGRADTQYF. The DNA for the CDR3 is TGTGCCAGCAGTTACTCCTCGGCAGGGAGGGCAGATACGCAGTATTTT.

The sample holds one count of this clonotype. The chain carries TRBV5-1 and TRBJ2-3; the D gene is possibly TRBD2 (6 bases). Trimming cost V 4 bases and J 3 bases, with 15 bases left between them. The CDR3 is 15 amino acids. Germline values: CDR1 SGHRS, CDR2 YFSETQ. The CDR3 DNA reads TGCGCCAGCAGCCTTCGAGGCGGGGTTACAGATACGCAGTATTTT. Its translation: CASSLRGGVTDTQYF.

The V and J genes are TRBV30 and TRBJ2-7, with D perhaps matching TRBD2 (7 bases). This CDR3 has 13 amino acids. Per the germline V gene, CDR1 is GTSNPN and CDR2 is SVGIG (reference sequence). Trimming cost V 7 bases and J 6 bases, with 19 bases left between them. The CDR3 reads CASNRGAGREQYF. The CDR3, as DNA: TGTGCCTCGAACCGGGGGGCTGGGCGCGAGCAGTACTTC.

This chain uses TRBV20-1 with TRBJ2-5; a possible D gene is TRBD2 (6 bases). The CDR3 is 14 residues long. Deletions cut 3 bases from V and 2 bases from J, with 13 bases between. Per the germline V gene, CDR1 is DFQATT and CDR2 is SNEGSKA (reference sequence). CDR3: CSARSPREQETQYF. Written as DNA, the CDR3 is TGCAGTGCTAGGTCTCCCCGGGAGCAAGAGACCCAGTACTTC.

The J gene is TRBJ2-5, the V gene TRBV13; the D is unclear. The CDR3 consists of 13 residues. Trimming removed 5 bases from V and 2 bases from J, with 9 bases in between. Germline V gene lookup returns CDR1 PRHDT and CDR2 FYEKMQ (reference sequence). The CDR3 sequence is CASSTDGQETQYF. Here the CDR3 DNA reads TGTGCCAGCAGCACCGACGGACAAGAGACCCAGTACTTC.

The chain has TRBV19 and TRBJ2-6, with D possibly TRBD1 on 6 matching bases. V lost 4 bases, J lost 4 bases, and 14 bases lay in between. CDR3 length: 16 residues. The germline V gene has CDR1 LNHDA and CDR2 SQIVND (reference sequence). DNA of the CDR3: TGTGCCAGTAGTAAATCAGGGGATTCAGGGGCCAACGTCCTGACTTTC. Its translation is CASSKSGDSGANVLTF.

The V and J genes are TRBV4-1 and TRBJ2-1, with 10 bases matching TRBD1. With V trimmed by 5 bases and J by 5 bases, 3 bases remained unmatched. The CDR3 is 14 residues long. The germline V gene has CDR1 MGHRA and CDR2 YSYEKL. The CDR3 spells CASSDRGPNNEQFF. The CDR3 nucleotides are TGCGCCAGCAGCGACAGGGGGCCCAACAATGAGCAGTTCTTC.

The V call is TRBV28, the J call TRBJ2-5; tentatively, D is TRBD1 (5 bases). Trimming removed 3 bases from V and 1 base from J, with 18 bases in between. From germline, CDR1 is MDHEN and CDR2 SYDVKM. The CDR3 consists of 17 residues. The DNA for the CDR3 is TGTGCCAGCAGTTTTTTTACTACGGACAATCCCCAAGAGACCCAGTACTTC. It encodes CASSFFTTDNPQETQYF.

This clonotype occurred once. This rearrangement joins TRBV24-1 to TRBJ2-3, with 8 bases aligning to TRBD1. The germline V gene encodes CDR1 KGHDR and CDR2 SFDVKD. The V and J ends lost 8 bases and 4 bases, in that order; junction bases with no gene match: 4. The CDR3 runs to 13 residues. This CDR3 is CATTGQGADTQYF. The CDR3 DNA sequence: TGTGCCACCACTGGACAGGGAGCAGATACGCAGTATTTT.

The genes are TRBV12-3 or TRBV12-4 and TRBJ2-7, with D unclear. The CDR3 is made up of 13 amino acids. Trimming shortened V by 3 bases and J by 2 bases, and 8 bases separated the two germline ends. CDR3 DNA sequence: TGTGCCAGCAGTTTTGGCAGTACCTACGAGCAGTACTTC. This codes for CASSFGSTYEQYF.